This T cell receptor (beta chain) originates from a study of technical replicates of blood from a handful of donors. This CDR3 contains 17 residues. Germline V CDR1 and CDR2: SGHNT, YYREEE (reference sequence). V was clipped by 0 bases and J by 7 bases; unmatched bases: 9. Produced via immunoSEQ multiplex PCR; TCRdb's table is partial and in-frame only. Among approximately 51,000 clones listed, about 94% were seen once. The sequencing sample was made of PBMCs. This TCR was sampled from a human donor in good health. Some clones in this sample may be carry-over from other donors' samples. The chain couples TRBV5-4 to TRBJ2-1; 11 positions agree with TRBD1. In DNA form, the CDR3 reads TGTGCCAGCAGCTTGGGCGGTTGGGGACAGGGGGTGAATGAGCAGTTCTTC. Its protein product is CASSLGGWGQGVNEQFF.